The 9 T cell receptor beta chains below come from one sample, sequenced in a study of blood T cell repertoires in COVID-19. The assay was immunoSEQ multiplex PCR, and TCRdb's table has in-frame clones only and misses some. The top ten hold less than 9% of the sample, which has fewer than 700,000 clones, less than 90% seen once. The sequenced sample consisted of peripheral blood. Receptors were obtained from a woman between 50 and 59 years old with COVID-19, enrolled during active disease.

J is TRBJ1-6 and V is TRBV6-6; 11 bases are shared with TRBD1. The CDR3 runs 16 residues. Trimming removed 6 bases from V and 6 bases from J; junction bases left unmatched: 7. CDR1 is MNHNY and CDR2 is SVGAGI in the germline V gene (reference sequence). This CDR3 reads CASRYGQGAGNSPLHF. DNA of the CDR3: TGTGCCAGCAGATACGGACAGGGGGCGGGTAATTCACCCCTCCACTTT.

This chain connects TRBV6-5 to TRBJ1-5; TRBD1 matches at 9 bases. V lost 4 bases, J lost 0 bases, and 4 bases stayed unmatched. This CDR3 contains 16 residues. Germline CDR1 and CDR2: MNHEY and SVGAGI. CDR3 nucleotides: TGTGCCAGCAGTTTGGGACAGGGCTATAGCAATCAGCCCCAGCATTTT. This translates into CASSLGQGYSNQPQHF.

This chain joins TRBV4-1 and TRBJ1-1; D not certain. The germline CDR1 and CDR2 sequences are MGHRA and YSYEKL. Trimming pared 0 bases from V and 0 bases from J, leaving 5 bases between. The CDR3 has 14 amino acids. The CDR3 region is CASSQDPVNTEAFF. The CDR3 region has the DNA TGCGCCAGCAGCCAAGACCCGGTGAACACTGAAGCTTTCTTT.

The chain joins TRBV4-1 to TRBJ2-7; tentatively, D is TRBD2 (5 bases). Germline CDR1 MGHRA, CDR2 YSYEKL. V was clipped by 0 bases and J by 3 bases, with 15 bases between them. The CDR3 has 16 residues. CDR3 loop: CASSQDMEVANYEQYF. DNA for the CDR3: TGCGCCAGCAGCCAAGATATGGAGGTAGCCAACTACGAGCAGTACTTC.

The CDR3 DNA follows: TGTGCCAGCAGGCCCAGTAACTATGGCTACACCTTC. The encoded protein is CASRPSNYGYTF. The chain joins TRBV28 to TRBJ1-2; D unclear. Germline loops: CDR1 MDHEN, CDR2 SYDVKM. The CDR3 consists of 12 residues. V was clipped by 6 bases and J by 1 base, with 6 bases between them.

With regard to this clone: Sequence at one end of the junction differs from germline and may be a read error. V is TRBV6-1 and J is TRBJ2-1, with TRBD2 matching 8 bases. Germline values: CDR1 MNHNS, CDR2 SASEGT. This CDR3 comprises 11 residues. CDR3 bases: TGTGCCAGCAGTGAGGGACTAGGTTCGGTCTTC. This gives the protein CASSEGLGSVF.

The rearrangement joins TRBV5-6 to TRBJ1-1; no definite D call. This CDR3 region has 12 residues. Germline-derived CDR1 and CDR2 are SGHDT and YYEEEE. V was pared by 6 bases and J by 2 bases, with 8 bases between. The CDR3 sequence: CASTGRNTEAFF. Here the CDR3 DNA reads TGTGCCAGCACGGGGAGAAACACTGAAGCTTTCTTT.

This clone was found once. This chain links TRBV2 with TRBJ2-3; the match to TRBD1 covers 12 bases. The germline V gene has CDR1 SNHLY and CDR2 FYNNEI. J lost 4 bases, V lost 8 bases, and 1 base had no gene match. CDR3 length: 13 amino acids. This CDR3 is CASGTGGADTQYF. The CDR3 region has the DNA TGTGCCAGCGGGACAGGGGGCGCAGATACGCAGTATTTT.

The chain links TRBV30 to TRBJ1-1, with TRBD1 as a possible D gene (6 bases). Germline V gene sequence: CDR1 GTSNPN, CDR2 SVGIG (reference sequence). The CDR3 loop spans 14 amino acids. V lost 3 bases, J lost 4 bases, and 15 bases lay in between. The DNA for the CDR3 is TGTGCCTGGAGGGGAGAGGGAGGGGGCACTGAAGCTTTCTTT. Encoded protein: CAWRGEGGGTEAFF.